This T cell receptor (beta chain) is drawn from a study of T cell repertoires in cytomegalovirus infection. The overall study: The authors relied on CMV epitopes, both recently identified HLA-C-restricted and well-studied HLA-B-restricted. Study-wide points: Dominant in the ex vivo response were TCR beta clonotypes restricted by HLA-C and specific for CMV.

TCRdb ran MiXCR on the reads and lists one entry per CDR3 protein. The sample has about 830,000 distinct CDR3 sequences, about 33% seen once. Turning to this clonotype: The antigen is unknown.

This clonotype originated in a human donor in good health (CMV status not recorded). Some clones in this sample may be carry-over from other donors' samples. This sample comprised cultured CD8+ T cells from PBMCs, obtained from culture after CMV antigen stimulation.

CDR3 in amino acids: CSAIDREEGYGYTF. The CDR3 DNA sequence: TGCAGTGCCATAGACAGGGAGGAAGGATACGGCTACACCTTC. V gene TRBV20-1 combines with J gene TRBJ1-2; 7 bases are shared with TRBD1. With 6 bases clipped from V and 8 bases from J, the junction kept 15 bases outside the gene matches. The germline CDR1 and CDR2 sequences are DFQATT and SNEGSKA (reference sequence). The CDR3 sequence is 14 residues long.